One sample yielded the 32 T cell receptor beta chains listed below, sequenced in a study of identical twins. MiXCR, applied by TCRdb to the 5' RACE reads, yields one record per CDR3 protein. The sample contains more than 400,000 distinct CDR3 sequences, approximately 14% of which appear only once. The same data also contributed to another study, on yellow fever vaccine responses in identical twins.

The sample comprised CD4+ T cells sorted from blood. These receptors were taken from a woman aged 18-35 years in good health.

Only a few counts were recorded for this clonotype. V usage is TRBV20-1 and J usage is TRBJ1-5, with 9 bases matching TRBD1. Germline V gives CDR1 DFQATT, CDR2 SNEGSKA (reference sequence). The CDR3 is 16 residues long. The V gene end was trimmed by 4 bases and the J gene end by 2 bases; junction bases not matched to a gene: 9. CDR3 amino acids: CSATRTGGVGNQPQHF. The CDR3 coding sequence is TGCAGTGCTACGCGTACAGGGGGCGTGGGCAATCAGCCCCAGCATTTT.

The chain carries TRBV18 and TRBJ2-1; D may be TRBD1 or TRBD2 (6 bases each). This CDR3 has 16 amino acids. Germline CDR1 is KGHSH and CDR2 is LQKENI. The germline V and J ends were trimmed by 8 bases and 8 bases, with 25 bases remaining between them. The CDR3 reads CASLPPGERGDYEQFF. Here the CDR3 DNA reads TGTGCCAGCCTCCCTCCGGGTGAGAGGGGGGACTATGAGCAGTTCTTC. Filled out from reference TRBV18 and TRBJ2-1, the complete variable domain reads NAGVMQNPRHLVRRRGQEARLRCSPMKGHSHVYWYRQLPEEGLKFMVYLQKENIIDESGMPKERFSAEFPKEGPSILRIQQVVRGDSAAYFCASLPPGERGDYEQFFGPGTRLTVL.

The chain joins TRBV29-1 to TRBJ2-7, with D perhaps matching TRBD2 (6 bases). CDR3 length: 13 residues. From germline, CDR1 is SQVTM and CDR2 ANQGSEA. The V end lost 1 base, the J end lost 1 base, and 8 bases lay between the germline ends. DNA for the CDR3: TGCAGCGTTGAAGTGGAGGGGTCCTACGAGCAGTACTTC. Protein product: CSVEVEGSYEQYF.

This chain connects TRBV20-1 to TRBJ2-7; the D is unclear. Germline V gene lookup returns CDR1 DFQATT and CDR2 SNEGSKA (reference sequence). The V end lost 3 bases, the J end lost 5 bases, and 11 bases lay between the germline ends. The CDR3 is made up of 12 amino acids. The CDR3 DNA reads TGCAGTGCTAGTCATATGGGTGACGAGCAGTACGTC. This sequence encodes CSASHMGDEQYV.

The CDR3 DNA sequence: TGTGCCAGCAGCAGCTCCTCTAGCGGCACCTACGAGCAGTACTTC. It specifies CASSSSSSGTYEQYF. The gene calls are TRBV7-2 and TRBJ2-7, with TRBD2 matching over 7 bases. This CDR3 comprises 15 residues. V shed 5 bases, J shed 2 bases, and the junction held 9 bases outside the gene matches. CDR1 and CDR2 from the germline V gene are SGHTA and FQGNSA.

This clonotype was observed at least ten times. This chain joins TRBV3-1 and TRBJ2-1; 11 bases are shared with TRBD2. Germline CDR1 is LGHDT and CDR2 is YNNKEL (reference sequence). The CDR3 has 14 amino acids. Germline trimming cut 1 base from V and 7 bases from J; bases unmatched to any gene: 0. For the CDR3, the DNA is TGTGCCAGCAGCCAAGGACTAGCGGGAAATGAGCAGTTCTTC. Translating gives CASSQGLAGNEQFF.

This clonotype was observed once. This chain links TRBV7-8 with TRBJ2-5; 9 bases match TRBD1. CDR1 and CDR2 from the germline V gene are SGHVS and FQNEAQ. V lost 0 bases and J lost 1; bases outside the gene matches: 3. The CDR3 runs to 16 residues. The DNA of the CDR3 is TGTGCCAGCAGCTTAGCGGGGACAGGGTCCCAAGAGACCCAGTACTTC. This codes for CASSLAGTGSQETQYF.

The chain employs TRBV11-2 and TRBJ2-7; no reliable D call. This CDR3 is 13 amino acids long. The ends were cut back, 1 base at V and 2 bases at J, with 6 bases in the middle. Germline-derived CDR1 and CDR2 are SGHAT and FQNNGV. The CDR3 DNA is TGTGCCAGCAGCTTAGTAACGGCCTACGAGCAGTACGTC. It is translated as CASSLVTAYEQYV.

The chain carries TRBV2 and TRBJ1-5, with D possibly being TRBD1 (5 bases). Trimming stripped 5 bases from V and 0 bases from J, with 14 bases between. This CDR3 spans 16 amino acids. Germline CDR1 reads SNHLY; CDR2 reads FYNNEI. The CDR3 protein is CASSLGTIYSNQPQHF. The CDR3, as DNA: TGTGCCAGCAGTCTAGGGACGATTTATAGCAATCAGCCCCAGCATTTT.

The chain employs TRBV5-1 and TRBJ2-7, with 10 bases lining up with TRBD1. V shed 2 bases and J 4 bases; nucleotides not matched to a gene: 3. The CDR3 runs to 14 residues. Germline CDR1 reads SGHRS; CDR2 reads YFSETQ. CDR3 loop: CASSLEGQGYEQYV. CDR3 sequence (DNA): TGCGCCAGCAGCTTAGAGGGACAGGGGTACGAGCAGTACGTC.

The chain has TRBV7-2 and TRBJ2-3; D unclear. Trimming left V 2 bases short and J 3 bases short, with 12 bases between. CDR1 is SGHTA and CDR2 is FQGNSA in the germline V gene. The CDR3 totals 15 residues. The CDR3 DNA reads TGTGCCAGCAGCTTAATAGACGGTAGGACAGATACGCAGTATTTT. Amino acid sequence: CASSLIDGRTDTQYF.

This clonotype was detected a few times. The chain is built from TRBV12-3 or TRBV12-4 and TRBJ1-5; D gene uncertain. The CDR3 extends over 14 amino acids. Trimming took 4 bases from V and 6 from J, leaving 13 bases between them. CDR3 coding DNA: TGTGCCAGCAGTTGGGGTCTAGCGGGTCAGCCCCAGCATTTT. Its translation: CASSWGLAGQPQHF.

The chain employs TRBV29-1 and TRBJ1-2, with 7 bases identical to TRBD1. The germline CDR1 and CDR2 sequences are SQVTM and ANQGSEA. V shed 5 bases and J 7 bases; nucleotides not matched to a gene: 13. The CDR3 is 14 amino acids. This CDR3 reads CSVFTDRLRGGYTF. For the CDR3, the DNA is TGCAGCGTTTTTACGGACAGGCTACGGGGTGGCTACACCTTC.

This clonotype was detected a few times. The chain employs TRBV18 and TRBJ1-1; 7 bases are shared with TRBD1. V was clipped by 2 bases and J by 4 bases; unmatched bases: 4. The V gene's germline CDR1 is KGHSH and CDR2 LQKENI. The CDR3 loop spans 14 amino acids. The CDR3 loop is CASSPSRDSTEAFF. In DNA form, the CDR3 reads TGTGCCAGCTCACCATCCCGGGACAGCACTGAAGCTTTCTTT.

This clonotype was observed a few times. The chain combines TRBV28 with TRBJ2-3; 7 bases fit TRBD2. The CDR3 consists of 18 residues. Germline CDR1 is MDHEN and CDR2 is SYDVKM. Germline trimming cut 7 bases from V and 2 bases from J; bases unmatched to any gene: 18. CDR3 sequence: CASTTGRIAGPNTDTQYF. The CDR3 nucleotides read TGTGCCAGCACCACGGGAAGAATAGCGGGCCCCAACACAGATACGCAGTATTTT.

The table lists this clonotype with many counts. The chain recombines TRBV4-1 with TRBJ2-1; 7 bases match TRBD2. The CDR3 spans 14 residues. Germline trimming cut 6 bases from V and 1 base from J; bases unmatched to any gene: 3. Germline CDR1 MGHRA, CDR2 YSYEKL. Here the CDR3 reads CASSRSGSYNEQFF. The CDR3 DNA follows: TGCGCCAGCAGTCGTAGCGGGTCCTACAATGAGCAGTTCTTC.

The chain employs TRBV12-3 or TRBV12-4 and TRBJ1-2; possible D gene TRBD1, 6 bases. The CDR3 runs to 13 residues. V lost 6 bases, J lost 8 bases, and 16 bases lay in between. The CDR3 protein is CASSPQGTRGYTF. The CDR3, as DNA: TGTGCCAGCAGCCCCCAGGGGACGAGAGGCTACACCTTC.

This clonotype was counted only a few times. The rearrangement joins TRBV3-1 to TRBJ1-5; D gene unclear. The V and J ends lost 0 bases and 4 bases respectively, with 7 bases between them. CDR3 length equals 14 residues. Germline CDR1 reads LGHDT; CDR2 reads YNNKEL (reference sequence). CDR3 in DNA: TGTGCCAGCAGCCAAGATACGGTGAATCAGCCCCAGCATTTT. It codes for CASSQDTVNQPQHF.

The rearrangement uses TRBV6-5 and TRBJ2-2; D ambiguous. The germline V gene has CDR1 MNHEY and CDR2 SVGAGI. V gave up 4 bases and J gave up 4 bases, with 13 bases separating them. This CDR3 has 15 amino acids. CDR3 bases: TGTGCCAGCAGTTTGGACCCGCTAAGCACCGGGGAGCTGTTTTTT. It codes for CASSLDPLSTGELFF.

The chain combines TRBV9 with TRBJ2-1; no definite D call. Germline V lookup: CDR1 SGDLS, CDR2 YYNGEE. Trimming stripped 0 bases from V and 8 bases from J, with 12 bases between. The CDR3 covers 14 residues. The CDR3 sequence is CASSVEWGRDEQFF. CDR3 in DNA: TGTGCCAGCAGCGTAGAATGGGGTAGGGATGAGCAGTTCTTC.

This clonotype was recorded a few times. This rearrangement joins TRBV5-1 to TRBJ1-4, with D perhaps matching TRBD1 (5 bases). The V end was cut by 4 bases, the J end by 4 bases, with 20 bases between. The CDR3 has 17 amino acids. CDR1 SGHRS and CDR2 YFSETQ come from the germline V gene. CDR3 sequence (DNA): TGCGCCAGCAGCCTAACCCCGAAGACAGCTTTTAATGAAAAACTGTTTTTT. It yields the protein CASSLTPKTAFNEKLFF.

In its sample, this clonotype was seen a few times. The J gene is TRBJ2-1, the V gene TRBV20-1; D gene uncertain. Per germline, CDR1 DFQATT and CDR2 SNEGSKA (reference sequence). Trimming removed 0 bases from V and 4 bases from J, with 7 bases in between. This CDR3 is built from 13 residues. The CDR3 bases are TGCAGTGCTAGAGATCGACGTTACAATGAGCAGTTCTTC. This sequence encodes CSARDRRYNEQFF.

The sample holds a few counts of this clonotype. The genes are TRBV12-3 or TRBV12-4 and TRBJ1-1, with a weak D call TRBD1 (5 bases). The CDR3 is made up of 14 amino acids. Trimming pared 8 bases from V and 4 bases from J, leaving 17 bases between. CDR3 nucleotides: TGTGCCAGCGTATCGTTGCAGGGTCGCACTGAAGCTTTCTTT. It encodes CASVSLQGRTEAFF.

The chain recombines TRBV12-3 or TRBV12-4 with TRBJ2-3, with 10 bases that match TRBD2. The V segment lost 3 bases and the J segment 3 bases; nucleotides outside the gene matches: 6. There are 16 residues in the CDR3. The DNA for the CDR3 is TGTGCCAGCAGTTTTCGGACTAGCGGATTAACAGATACGCAGTATTTT. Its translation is CASSFRTSGLTDTQYF.

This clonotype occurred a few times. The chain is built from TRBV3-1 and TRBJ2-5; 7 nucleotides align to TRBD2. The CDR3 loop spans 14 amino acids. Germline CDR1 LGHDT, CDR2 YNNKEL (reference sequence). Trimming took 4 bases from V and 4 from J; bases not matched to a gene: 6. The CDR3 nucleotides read TGTGCCAGCAGCCTGAGGACTAGAACAGAGACCCAGTACTTC. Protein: CASSLRTRTETQYF.

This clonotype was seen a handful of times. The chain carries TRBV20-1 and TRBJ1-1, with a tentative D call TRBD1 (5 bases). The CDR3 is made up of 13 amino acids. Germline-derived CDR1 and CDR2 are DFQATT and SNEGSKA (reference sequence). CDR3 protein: CRPRGRTNTEAFF. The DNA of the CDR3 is TGCAGGCCTAGGGGCAGGACGAACACTGAAGCTTTCTTT.

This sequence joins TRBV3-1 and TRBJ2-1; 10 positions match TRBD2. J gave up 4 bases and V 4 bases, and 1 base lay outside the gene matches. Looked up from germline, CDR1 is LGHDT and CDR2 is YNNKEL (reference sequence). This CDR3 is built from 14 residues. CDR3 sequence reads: CASSRTSGYNEQFF. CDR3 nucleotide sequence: TGTGCCAGCAGCCGGACTAGCGGATACAATGAGCAGTTCTTC.

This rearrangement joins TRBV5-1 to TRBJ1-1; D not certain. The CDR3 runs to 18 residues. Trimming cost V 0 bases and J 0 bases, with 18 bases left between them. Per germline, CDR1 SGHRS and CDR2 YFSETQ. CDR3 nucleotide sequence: TGCGCCAGCAGCTTGGCCTTCAGTATGGGCCTCGTGAACACTGAAGCTTTCTTT. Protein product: CASSLAFSMGLVNTEAFF.

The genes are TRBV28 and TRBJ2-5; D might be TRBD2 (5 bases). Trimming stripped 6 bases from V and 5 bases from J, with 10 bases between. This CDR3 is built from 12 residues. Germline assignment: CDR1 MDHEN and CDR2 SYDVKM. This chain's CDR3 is CASRPPGETQYF. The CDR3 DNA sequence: TGTGCCAGCAGGCCCCCGGGGGAGACCCAGTACTTC.

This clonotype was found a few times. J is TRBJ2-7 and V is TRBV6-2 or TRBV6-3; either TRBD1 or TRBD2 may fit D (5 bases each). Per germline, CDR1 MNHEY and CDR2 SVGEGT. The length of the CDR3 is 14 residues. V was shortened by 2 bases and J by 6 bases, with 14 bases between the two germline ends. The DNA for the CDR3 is TGTGCCAGCAGTTACGGGGGAGTCGGAAGCGAGCAGTACTTC. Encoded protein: CASSYGGVGSEQYF.

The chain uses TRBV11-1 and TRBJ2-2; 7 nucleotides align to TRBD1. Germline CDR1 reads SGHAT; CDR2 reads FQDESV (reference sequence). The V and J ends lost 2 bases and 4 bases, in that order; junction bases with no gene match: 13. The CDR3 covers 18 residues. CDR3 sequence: CASSLNHRDRFSTGELFF. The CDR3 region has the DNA TGTGCCAGCAGCTTAAACCACCGGGACAGATTTTCCACCGGGGAGCTGTTTTTT.

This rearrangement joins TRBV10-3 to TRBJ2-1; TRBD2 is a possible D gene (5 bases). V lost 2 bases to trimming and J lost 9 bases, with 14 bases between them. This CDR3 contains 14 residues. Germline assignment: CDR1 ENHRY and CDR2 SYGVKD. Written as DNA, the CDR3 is TGTGCCATCAGTGAGGGCGGGCTGGCGAGTGAGCAGTTCTTC. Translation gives CAISEGGLASEQFF.